This is a list of T cell receptor beta chains from one sample in a study of beta chain features in type 1 diabetes. Generated by immunoSEQ multiplex PCR, the TCRdb table keeps only in-frame clones and is missing some. Among some 500,000 clones listed, 9.5% to 12% were seen once. Sequencing used naive CD4+ T cells from blood. The receptor set was obtained from a young woman in good health. Both conserved end residues are part of each CDR3. D genes are given only for firm matches. Some rows have no size entry. The others give once, few or many, or a class for an expanded clone.

d_call	clone_size	j_call	v_call	cdr3_aa	cdr3_nt
TRBD1	few	TRBJ2-5	TRBV5-1	CASTQRTGQETQYF	TGCGCCAGCACCCAGAGGACAGGGCAAGAGACCCAGTACTTC
NA	many	TRBJ1-4	TRBV29-1	CSVLTVKLFF	TGCAGCGTCCTGACAGTAAAACTGTTTTTT
NA	few	TRBJ2-4	TRBV6-5	CASSYSGRAKNIQYF	TGTGCCAGCAGTTACTCCGGCCGAGCCAAAAACATTCAGTACTTC
NA	NA	TRBJ2-5	TRBV18	CASSPTGLRETQYF	TGTGCCAGCTCGCCGACAGGTTTGAGAGAGACCCAGTACTTC
TRBD1	few	TRBJ2-2	TRBV5-4	CASSTGTGGGGELFF	TGTGCCAGCAGCACCGGGACAGGGGGCGGTGGGGAGCTGTTTTTT
TRBD1	few	TRBJ2-7	TRBV18	CASSAGTGLNYEQYF	TGTGCCAGCTCAGCAGGGACAGGTCTTAACTACGAGCAGTACTTC
TRBD2	NA	TRBJ2-7	TRBV4-1	CASSLTRTSGEPEQYF	TGCGCCAGCAGCCTCACCCGGACTAGCGGGGAACCTGAGCAGTACTTC
TRBD2	NA	TRBJ2-3	TRBV6-5	CASGRAGGSTDTQYF	TGTGCCAGCGGACGAGCGGGGGGGAGCACAGATACGCAGTATTTT
TRBD1	NA	TRBJ2-7	TRBV6-5	CASRRTGASYEQYF	TGTGCCAGCAGGAGAACAGGGGCCTCCTACGAGCAGTACTTC
NA	NA	TRBJ2-3	TRBV4-1	CASRGYRADTQYF	TGCGCCAGCAGGGGCTACCGAGCAGATACGCAGTATTTT
NA	NA	TRBJ2-3	TRBV4-3	CASSPMWGDTQYF	TGCGCCAGCAGCCCAATGTGGGGAGATACGCAGTATTTT
NA	NA	TRBJ1-2	TRBV29-1	CSVVGGQGGGYTF	TGCAGCGTTGTTGGGGGGCAGGGCGGTGGCTACACCTTC
NA	NA	TRBJ1-2	TRBV20-1	CSALSYGYTF	TGCAGTGCTCTAAGCTATGGCTACACCTTC
NA	NA	TRBJ2-5	TRBV13	CASSRRGQYQETQYF	TGTGCCAGCAGTAGGCGAGGACAGTACCAAGAGACCCAGTACTTC
TRBD2	NA	TRBJ2-1	TRBV4-3	CASSQVAGARPYNEQFF	TGCGCCAGCAGCCAAGTCGCGGGAGCTAGACCCTACAATGAGCAGTTCTTC
TRBD1	once	TRBJ1-1	TRBV28	CASSFAYRGPGNTEAFF	TGTGCCAGCAGTTTCGCCTACAGGGGACCAGGGAACACTGAAGCTTTCTTT
NA	few	TRBJ2-5	TRBV27	CASRAGETQYF	TGTGCCAGCAGAGCAGGCGAGACCCAGTACTTC
NA	NA	TRBJ1-1	TRBV27	CASSLKRNTEAFF	TGTGCCAGCAGTCTTAAACGGAACACTGAAGCTTTCTTT
TRBD1	few	TRBJ2-2	TRBV5-1	CASSLDRGNTGELFF	TGCGCCAGCAGCTTGGACAGGGGGAACACCGGGGAGCTGTTTTTT
NA	few	TRBJ2-3	TRBV5-1	CASSPTVPDTQYF	TGCGCCAGCAGCCCGACCGTTCCAGATACGCAGTATTTT
NA	NA	TRBJ2-5	TRBV15	CATSRDSKTQYF	TGTGCCACCAGCAGAGATAGCAAGACCCAGTACTTC
NA	NA	TRBJ1-2	TRBV7-2	CASSLGRAEYGYTF	TGTGCCAGCAGCTTAGGACGGGCTGAATATGGCTACACCTTC
NA	few	TRBJ1-1	TRBV7-2	CASSSTGYTEAFF	TGTGCCAGCAGCTCCACAGGGTACACTGAAGCTTTCTTT
TRBD2	NA	TRBJ2-1	TRBV4-3	CASSQDKGSGSNEQFF	TGCGCCAGCAGCCAAGACAAAGGTAGCGGGAGTAATGAGCAGTTCTTC
TRBD2	NA	TRBJ2-1	TRBV19	CASSLWRGRNEQFF	TGTGCCAGTAGTCTATGGCGGGGGAGGAATGAGCAGTTCTTC
NA	NA	TRBJ1-2	TRBV4-2	CASSQISQGNYGYTF	TGTGCCAGCAGCCAAATATCCCAGGGCAACTATGGCTACACCTTC